The sequence of this T cell receptor beta chain was determined in a study of cytomegalovirus exposure and HLA in healthy donors. Findings and limits, study-wide: With high specificity and sensitivity, the classifier reportedly diagnosed cytomegalovirus status. Analysis was carried out at a later point, and it linked a missense DCLRE1C variant to TCR beta V- and J-gene trimming. Most TCR sequences were uncommon, yet certain public TCRs appeared in many donors. Presence/absence analyses rested on an assumption that sequencing depth was roughly uniform across donors.

Remarks on this clone: What it recognizes is unknown.

The V and J ends lost 0 bases and 8 bases respectively, with 11 bases between them. Per germline, CDR1 SGHDT and CDR2 YYEEEE. The CDR3 loop spans 13 amino acids. Primers for the PCR totalled 60 Vbeta and 13 Jbeta. Profiled with immunoSEQ multiplex PCR; TCRdb holds only in-frame clones, not every one. The sample includes roughly 200,000 clones, around 75% of them seen just once. The chain combines TRBV5-6 with TRBJ1-2, with D unresolved. Sequenced: PBMCs. The TCR was taken from a female donor in good health and CMV-seronegative. The DNA for the CDR3 is TGTGCCAGCAGCTTGGTGACATTTGGGGGCTACACCTTC. It translates to CASSLVTFGGYTF.